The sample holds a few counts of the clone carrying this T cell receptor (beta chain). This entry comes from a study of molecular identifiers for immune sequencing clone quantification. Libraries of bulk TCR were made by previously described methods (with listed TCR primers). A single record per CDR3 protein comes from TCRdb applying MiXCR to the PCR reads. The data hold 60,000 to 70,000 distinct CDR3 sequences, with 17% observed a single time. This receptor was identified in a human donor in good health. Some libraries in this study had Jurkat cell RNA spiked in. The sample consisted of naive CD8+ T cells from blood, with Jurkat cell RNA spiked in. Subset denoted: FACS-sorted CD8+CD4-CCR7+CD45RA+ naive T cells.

CDR3 sequence: CASSQQLAREQYF. CDR3 in DNA: TGCGCCAGCAGCCAACAACTAGCGCGCGAGCAGTACTTC. This chain connects TRBV4-1 to TRBJ2-7; 7 nucleotides match TRBD2. Trimming at V came to 2 bases and at J to 6 bases, leaving 4 bases not matched to a gene. The CDR3 covers 13 residues. Germline values: CDR1 MGHRA, CDR2 YSYEKL.